These 22 T cell receptor beta chains share one sample of origin, sequenced in a study of CD8 T cells in Susac syndrome. Random hexamers served to reverse transcribe roughly 0.5 to 1 ug RNA. TCRdb reprocessed the immunoSEQ multiplex PCR reads via MiXCR and lists one record per CDR3 protein. This table has approximately 230,000 distinct CDR3 sequences, approximately 92% appearing once. The sample taken for sequencing was CD4+ T cells from PBMCs. All receptors derive from a human donor with multiple sclerosis.

The chain carries TRBV14 and TRBJ1-5; D perhaps matches TRBD1 (6 bases). Germline lookup yields CDR1 SGHDN and CDR2 FVKESK. Trimming removed 4 bases from V and 1 base from J, with 8 bases in between. This CDR3 is 14 amino acids long. This CDR3 reads CASSRTGSNQPQHF. DNA for the CDR3: TGTGCCAGCAGCCGAACAGGGAGCAATCAGCCCCAGCATTTT.

V is TRBV23-1 and J is TRBJ2-7; 12 bases agree with TRBD2. TRBV23-1 is filed as an ORF, its function uncertain. V was pared by 3 bases and J by 5 bases, with 8 bases of the junction left unmatched. This CDR3 is built from 16 residues. The CDR3 nucleotides are TGCGCCAGCAGTCAGCCTCTAGCGGGAGGGCCCGACGAGCAGTACGTC. Protein product: CASSQPLAGGPDEQYV.

The rearrangement joins TRBV2 to TRBJ1-1; 9 bases agree with TRBD1. This CDR3 spans 14 amino acids. V gave up 6 bases and J gave up 4 bases; unmatched junction bases: 6. CDR1 and CDR2 (germline): SNHLY, FYNNEI. The CDR3 reads CASSVGQGSTEAFF. The CDR3 DNA reads TGTGCCAGCAGCGTGGGACAGGGCTCCACTGAAGCTTTCTTT.

The chain is built from TRBV19 and TRBJ1-2; D is unresolved. The CDR3 loop spans 11 amino acids. V lost 7 bases to trimming and J lost 5 bases, with 8 bases between them. Germline V gives CDR1 LNHDA, CDR2 SQIVND (reference sequence). The CDR3, as DNA: TGTGCCAGTACTGATAGATATGGCTACACCTTC. Translating gives CASTDRYGYTF.

The chain joins TRBV6-1 to TRBJ2-7; D is tentatively TRBD1 or TRBD2 (6 bases each). There are 16 residues in the CDR3. Germline V CDR1 and CDR2: MNHNS, SASEGT. Trimming removed 10 bases at V and 4 bases at J, with 26 bases between. CDR3 protein: CANIGGGRSRVYEQYV. As DNA, the CDR3 is TGTGCCAATATCGGGGGCGGGCGTTCGAGGGTTTACGAGCAGTACGTC.

The chain couples TRBV20-1 to TRBJ2-1; no reliable D call. The CDR3 has 13 amino acids. CDR1 and CDR2 from the germline V gene are DFQATT and SNEGSKA (reference sequence). Trimming took off 1 base at V and 1 base at J, with 5 bases between the two ends. Written as DNA, the CDR3 is TGCAGTGCTAGAGCTAGGTCCTACAATGAGCAGTTCTTC. Translation gives CSARARSYNEQFF.

The chain recombines TRBV12-3 or TRBV12-4 with TRBJ2-3; the D gene is possibly TRBD1 (5 bases). Trimming took off 6 bases at V and 0 bases at J, with 13 bases between the two ends. The CDR3 has 15 residues. The CDR3 DNA sequence: TGTGCCAGCAGCCAGACAGCGACAAGCACAGATACGCAGTATTTT. Translation: CASSQTATSTDTQYF.

The genes are TRBV5-6 and TRBJ1-1, with D possibly TRBD1 on 6 matching bases. CDR1 is SGHDT and CDR2 is YYEEEE in the germline V gene. The CDR3 totals 14 residues. V was pared by 0 bases and J by 4 bases, with 10 bases between. In DNA form, the CDR3 reads TGTGCCAGCAGCTTGGATGGGGGGCGCACTGAAGCTTTCTTT. Translating it yields CASSLDGGRTEAFF.

The V and J genes are TRBV4-1 and TRBJ1-2, with D perhaps TRBD1 (6 bases). V was cut by 4 bases and J by 7 bases, with 13 bases left in between. Germline assignment: CDR1 MGHRA and CDR2 YSYEKL. The CDR3 length is 13 residues. CDR3 nucleotide sequence: TGCGCCAGCAGCCGGAACAGGGCCTCTGGCTACACCTTC. It specifies CASSRNRASGYTF.

V usage is TRBV20-1 and J usage is TRBJ1-1; D is unresolved. Looked up from germline, CDR1 is DFQATT and CDR2 is SNEGSKA (reference sequence). This CDR3 comprises 12 residues. V was cut by 5 bases and J by 1 base, with 8 bases left in between. The CDR3 bases are TGCAGTGCTGAGAGATCGAACACTGAAGCTTTCTTT. Residues: CSAERSNTEAFF.

V usage is TRBV5-1 and J usage is TRBJ1-6; D is uncertain. The CDR3 consists of 13 residues. CDR1 is SGHRS and CDR2 is YFSETQ in the germline V gene. Trimming shortened V by 3 bases and J by 7 bases, and 8 bases separated the two germline ends. As DNA, the CDR3 is TGCGCCAGCAGCTCCGGCACCAATTCACCCCTCCACTTT. This sequence encodes CASSSGTNSPLHF.

This chain links TRBV9 with TRBJ2-4; D uncertain. Germline V gene lookup returns CDR1 SGDLS and CDR2 YYNGEE. V lost 4 bases to trimming and J lost 0 bases, with 17 bases between them. This CDR3 is built from 17 residues. DNA for the CDR3: TGTGCCAGCAGCCGATACGGGTCGGCCATAGCCAAAAACATTCAGTACTTC. Amino acid sequence: CASSRYGSAIAKNIQYF.

V usage is TRBV18 and J usage is TRBJ1-1, with D hard to call. V dropped 3 bases and J dropped 1 base, with 9 bases sitting between them. CDR1 is KGHSH, CDR2 LQKENI, per germline. The CDR3 covers 14 residues. CDR3 residues: CASSPSLSNTEAFF. The CDR3 nucleotides are TGTGCCAGCTCACCGTCCCTCTCGAACACTGAAGCTTTCTTT.

The gene calls are TRBV2 and TRBJ2-2; D possibly corresponds to TRBD2 (6 bases). Germline loops: CDR1 SNHLY, CDR2 FYNNEI. The CDR3 spans 12 residues. Between the trimmed V and J ends, which lost 7 bases and 3 bases, there was a span of 6 bases. The CDR3 reads CASIADTGELFF. The CDR3, as DNA: TGTGCCAGCATAGCGGACACCGGGGAGCTGTTTTTT.

The chain combines TRBV18 with TRBJ2-1; 9 nucleotides agree with TRBD2. CDR1 and CDR2 (germline): KGHSH, LQKENI. The CDR3 length is 18 residues. After removal of 1 base from V and 9 bases from J, the junction contained 16 bases not matched to a gene. CDR3 DNA: TGTGCCAGCTCACCACGGGCGGGGGGGGACGCCGTTGTTCTTGAGCAGTTCTTC. It specifies CASSPRAGGDAVVLEQFF.

The rearrangement links TRBV6-6 to TRBJ2-7; D possibly corresponds to TRBD1 (7 bases). CDR1 is MNHNY, CDR2 SVGAGI, per germline (reference sequence). The CDR3 is made up of 14 amino acids. With 7 bases removed from V and 4 bases from J, the gap between germline ends came to 17 bases. DNA for the CDR3: TGTGCCAGCAAGGAGGGGGCGAGGGGATACGAGCAGTACTTC. Translated: CASKEGARGYEQYF.

The V and J genes are TRBV6-2 or TRBV6-3 and TRBJ1-2; D not resolved. Germline-derived CDR1 and CDR2 are MNHEY and SVGEGT. The length of the CDR3 is 13 residues. Trimming took 4 bases from V and 5 from J, leaving 11 bases between them. CDR3 coding DNA: TGTGCCAGCAGTTCCCCCGGAGAATATGGCTACACCTTC. Translation gives CASSSPGEYGYTF.

This chain uses TRBV20-1 with TRBJ2-1; 9 bases fit TRBD2. This CDR3 has 16 residues. V trimming: 6 bases; J trimming: 5 bases; junction bases outside the gene matches: 14. Germline loops: CDR1 DFQATT, CDR2 SNEGSKA (reference sequence). The CDR3 sequence: CSAPEQSSGNHNEQFF. The CDR3 DNA reads TGCAGTGCCCCAGAGCAGTCTAGCGGGAACCACAATGAGCAGTTCTTC.

V and J are TRBV9 and TRBJ2-3; D is possibly TRBD1 (5 bases). This CDR3 spans 15 amino acids. The V gene lost 5 bases and the J gene lost 0 bases, with 13 bases spanning the gap. The germline CDR1 and CDR2 sequences are SGDLS and YYNGEE. CDR3: CASRAGHLSTDTQYF. In DNA form, the CDR3 reads TGTGCCAGCAGAGCCGGACATTTGAGCACAGATACGCAGTATTTT. The full variable domain, with the rest looked up from reference TRBV9 and TRBJ2-3, is DSGVTQTPKHLITATGQRVTLRCSPRSGDLSVYWYQQSLDQGLQFLIQYYNGEERAKGNILERFSAQQFPDLHSELNLSSLELGDSALYFCASRAGHLSTDTQYFGPGTRLTVL.

The V call is TRBV9, the J call TRBJ2-1; TRBD2 might be the D (6 bases). The CDR3 runs 15 residues. The V gene's germline CDR1 is SGDLS and CDR2 YYNGEE. The V end lost 2 bases, the J end lost 4 bases, and 13 bases lay between the germline ends. CDR3 in DNA: TGTGCCAGCAGCGTTGAGGGACTCGGGTACAATGAGCAGTTCTTC. It encodes CASSVEGLGYNEQFF.

V gene TRBV20-1 combines with J gene TRBJ2-5, with D possibly matching TRBD1 (6 bases). With 0 bases removed from V and 5 bases from J, the gap between germline ends came to 16 bases. In germline, CDR1 is DFQATT, CDR2 SNEGSKA (reference sequence). This CDR3 is built from 15 residues. The CDR3: CSARDWGQSDETQYF. CDR3 nucleotides: TGCAGTGCTAGAGATTGGGGGCAGAGTGATGAGACCCAGTACTTC.

The chain recombines TRBV19 with TRBJ2-1, with 12 bases aligning to TRBD2. The germline V gene encodes CDR1 LNHDA and CDR2 SQIVND (reference sequence). CDR3 length: 17 residues. V shed 4 bases, J shed 7 bases, and the junction held 11 bases outside the gene matches. The CDR3 DNA is TGTGCCAGTAGTACCGATAGACTAGCGGGAGCGAGGAATGAGCAGTTCTTC. It yields the protein CASSTDRLAGARNEQFF.